The rows below give T cell receptor beta chains drawn from one sample of a study of cytomegalovirus exposure and HLA in healthy donors. The data were produced by immunoSEQ multiplex PCR, yet TCRdb's version contains in-frame clones alone and is incomplete. The sample shows tens of thousands of clones, approximately 61% of them seen only once. Input material: PBMCs. These receptors originate from a woman aged 45 to 65 in good health and CMV-seropositive. Each CDR3 is given with its conserved first and last residue. A D gene is named only where the DNA matches it firmly. The size entry is marked missing in some rows and otherwise reads once, few, many or a size class.

d_gene	len	abundance	v_gene	j_gene	CDR3aa	CDR3nt
-	16	-	TRBV4-1	TRBJ1-6	CASKRGKGSYNSPLHF	TGCGCCAGCAAGAGGGGGAAGGGGTCCTATAATTCACCCCTCCACTTT
-	17	-	TRBV9	TRBJ2-2	CASSVALGSREGGELFF	-
TRBD2	13	few	TRBV7-9	TRBJ2-1	CASTSREVNEQFF	TGTGCCAGCACCTCCCGGGAGGTCAATGAGCAGTTCTTC
-	18	-	TRBV14	TRBJ2-2	CASSQDERGQDLDGELFF	TGTGCCAGCAGCCAAGATGAGCGGGGACAGGATCTTGACGGGGAGCTGTTTTTT
-	15	-	TRBV11-3	TRBJ1-1	CASSLELRENTEAFF	TGTGCCAGCAGCTTAGAGCTTCGGGAGAACACTGAAGCTTTCTTT
-	12	-	TRBV6-1	TRBJ2-1	CASNIQGYEQFF	TGTGCCAGTAACATACAGGGTTATGAGCAGTTCTTC
TRBD2	15	few	TRBV7-3	TRBJ2-5	CASSLLAGLQETQYF	TGTGCCAGCAGCCTACTAGCGGGGCTTCAAGAGACCCAGTACTTC
TRBD2	19	-	TRBV10-3	TRBJ2-1	CAVYAAKGGGGALNNEQFF	TGTGCCGTGTATGCAGCGAAGGGGGGCGGGGGGGCTCTAAACAATGAGCAGTTCTTC
-	12	few	TRBV5-8	TRBJ2-3	CASTAQADTQYF	TGTGCCAGCACCGCCCAGGCAGATACGCAGTATTTT
-	15	-	TRBV4-1	TRBJ2-1	CASSQELSGYNEQFF	TGCGCCAGCAGCCAAGAACTTAGCGGTTACAATGAGCAGTTCTTC
-	12	-	TRBV2	TRBJ2-2	CGSHRAAGELFF	TGTGGCAGCCATCGAGCGGCCGGGGAGCTGTTTTTT
TRBD1	11	-	TRBV5-5	TRBJ1-1	CASSWDSEAFF	TGTGCCAGCAGCTGGGACAGTGAAGCTTTCTTT
-	11	once	TRBV7-2	TRBJ2-3	CASSFRDTQYF	TGTGCCAGCAGCTTCCGGGATACGCAGTATTTT
-	15	-	TRBV6-6	TRBJ2-3	CASSYSQGRTDTQYF	TGTGCCAGCAGTTACTCGCAGGGTCGCACAGATACGCAGTATTTT
-	13	-	TRBV7-3	TRBJ2-1	CASSLGQNNEQFF	TGTGCCAGCAGCTTGGGACAAAACAATGAGCAGTTCTTC
-	14	-	TRBV29-1	TRBJ2-7	CSVVPGHRTYEQYF	TGCAGCGTTGTACCCGGCCACAGGACGTACGAGCAGTACTTC
TRBD1	15	few	TRBV5-4	TRBJ1-5	CASSLWTGGNQPQHF	TGTGCCAGCAGCTTGTGGACAGGGGGCAATCAGCCCCAGCATTTT
-	17	few	TRBV13	TRBJ1-1	CASSLGQGKGPSSEAFF	TGTGCCAGCAGCTTAGGGCAGGGTAAGGGGCCCAGCTCTGAAGCTTTCTTT
TRBD1	15	few	TRBV2	TRBJ1-6	CASIPTTGGNSPLHF	TGTGCCAGCATACCGACCACAGGGGGCAATTCACCCCTCCACTTT
TRBD2	15	-	TRBV10-2	TRBJ2-7	CASSEGRGASYEQYF	TGCGCCAGCAGTGAGGGGCGGGGGGCCTCCTACGAGCAGTACTTC
-	12	-	TRBV6-6	TRBJ2-7	CASSSREVEQYF	TGTGCCAGCAGTTCCCGAGAGGTCGAGCAGTACTTC
-	17	few	TRBV5-6	TRBJ1-5	CASSSFGLGDSNQPQHF	TGTGCCAGCAGCTCGTTCGGCTTAGGAGATAGCAATCAGCCCCAGCATTTT
-	15	-	TRBV7-6	TRBJ2-2	CASSSRNSQTGELFF	TGTGCCAGCAGCTCCCGAAATAGCCAGACCGGGGAGCTGTTTTTT
-	15	few	TRBV7-8	TRBJ2-2	CASSLSGESTGELFF	TGTGCCAGCAGCTTGTCGGGGGAGAGCACCGGGGAGCTGTTTTTT
TRBD1	15	-	TRBV10-3	TRBJ1-6	CAISEPNRGTGALHF	TGTGCCATCAGTGAACCTAACAGGGGCACCGGGGCCCTCCACTTT
TRBD1	14	-	TRBV5-6	TRBJ1-2	CASSWDRGNYGYTF	TGTGCCAGCAGCTGGGACAGGGGTAACTATGGCTACACCTTC
TRBD1	17	few	TRBV5-1	TRBJ2-6	CASSLVGDRISSNVLTF	TGCGCCAGCAGCTTAGTAGGGGACAGAATATCTTCCAACGTCCTGACTTTC
-	11	-	TRBV2	TRBJ2-7	CASSPTVEQYF	TGTGCCAGCAGCCCGACAGTTGAGCAGTACTTC
-	19	few	TRBV5-1	TRBJ2-7	CASSLGFRSDRHPSYEQYF	TGCGCCAGCAGCTTAGGGTTTAGGTCTGACAGACATCCCTCCTACGAGCAGTACTTC
TRBD2	14	-	TRBV5-5	TRBJ2-3	CASSFASGTDTQYF	TGTGCCAGCAGCTTCGCTAGCGGGACAGATACGCAGTATTTT
-	15	-	TRBV15	TRBJ1-4	CATGGGWGANEKLFF	TGTGCCACCGGGGGAGGCTGGGGTGCTAATGAAAAACTGTTTTTT
-	13	-	TRBV10-3	TRBJ1-5	CAISDIHNQPQHF	TGTGCCATCAGTGACATCCACAATCAGCCCCAGCATTTT
TRBD2	15	-	TRBV9	TRBJ2-1	CASSPGGGALNEQFF	TGTGCCAGCAGCCCGGGCGGGGGGGCCCTCAATGAGCAGTTCTTC
TRBD1	16	-	TRBV5-1	TRBJ2-7	CASRPLSGTAYNEQYF	TGCGCCAGCAGACCCCTTTCCGGGACAGCTTATAACGAGCAGTACTTC
TRBD2	14	-	TRBV19	TRBJ2-3	CASHSGGATDTQYF	TGTGCCAGCCATAGCGGGGGGGCGACCGATACGCAGTATTTT
-	15	-	TRBV19	TRBJ1-2	CASILKAGGMNGYTF	TGTGCCAGTATCCTCAAGGCAGGAGGAATGAATGGCTACACCTTC
-	14	-	TRBV28	TRBJ1-1	CASSSPLEGTEAFF	TGTGCCAGCAGTTCCCCTCTTGAGGGCACTGAAGCTTTCTTT
TRBD2	16	few	TRBV7-9	TRBJ2-3	CASSWRLAGDPDTQYF	TGTGCCAGCAGCTGGAGACTAGCGGGGGACCCAGATACGCAGTATTTT
-	13	-	TRBV6-5	TRBJ1-4	CASSYVSNEKLFF	TGTGCCAGCAGTTACGTCTCTAATGAAAAACTGTTTTTT
-	14	once	TRBV7-9	TRBJ1-3	CASSLSGSGNTIYF	TGTGCCAGCAGCTTATCGGGCTCTGGAAACACCATATATTTT
-	14	-	TRBV9	TRBJ1-1	CASSVEQVGTEAFF	TGTGCCAGCAGCGTAGAACAGGTTGGCACTGAAGCTTTCTTT
TRBD1	17	-	TRBV19	TRBJ1-2	CASSLRGLGQGNYGYTF	TGTGCCAGTAGCCTCCGGGGGTTGGGACAGGGCAACTATGGCTACACCTTC
TRBD1	16	-	TRBV28	TRBJ1-2	CASSDDGTVTNYGYTF	TGTGCCAGCAGTGACGACGGGACAGTGACTAACTATGGCTACACCTTC
TRBD2	15	-	TRBV4-2	TRBJ2-5	CASSQGLAGRETQYF	TGTGCCAGCAGCCAAGGGCTAGCGGGCCGGGAGACCCAGTACTTC
-	14	-	TRBV25-1	TRBJ2-5	CASSEWGVQETQYF	TGTGCCAGCAGTGAATGGGGGGTACAAGAGACCCAGTACTTC
-	13	few	TRBV7-9	TRBJ2-2	CSSSFTRSGELFF	TGTTCCAGCAGCTTCACTAGAAGCGGGGAGCTGTTTTTT
-	16	-	TRBV4-1	TRBJ1-4	CASSQVAAGTNEKLFF	TGCGCCAGCAGCCAAGTAGCCGCAGGGACTAATGAAAAACTGTTTTTT
TRBD1	17	-	TRBV7-3	TRBJ2-1	CASSLRAQGAAYNEQFF	TGTGCCAGCAGCTTACGGGCGCAGGGGGCGGCCTACAATGAGCAGTTCTTC
-	12	few	TRBV28	TRBJ1-4	CASSIVNGKLFF	TGTGCCAGCAGTATAGTCAATGGAAAACTGTTTTTT
-	12	-	TRBV6-5	TRBJ1-2	CASSSPGLRYTF	TGTGCCAGCAGTTCCCCGGGTTTGCGCTACACCTTC
TRBD1	14	-	TRBV2	TRBJ1-2	CASRTGLSVYGYTF	TGTGCCAGCAGGACAGGGCTCAGTGTTTATGGCTACACCTTC
-	14	-	TRBV11-2	TRBJ1-3	CASSPTYSGNTIYF	TGTGCCAGCAGCCCCACCTACTCTGGAAACACCATATATTTT
-	16	-	TRBV18	TRBJ1-1	CASSPDEQRVNTEAFF	TGTGCCAGCTCACCGGATGAACAACGGGTGAACACTGAAGCTTTCTTT